The 24 T cell receptor beta chains below come from one sample, sequenced in a study of blood T cell repertoires in COVID-19. Assay: immunoSEQ multiplex PCR; the TCRdb copy retains only in-frame clones and omits some. The data show a few hundred thousand clones, with around nine tenths seen just once and 6.2% held by the top ten. Sequencing was done on a sample of peripheral blood. The receptors were gathered from a man aged 60-69 years who had recovered from COVID-19.

As for this clone: It may be a read error: a sequence one base away is much more abundant. The chain links TRBV19 to TRBJ1-1; D ambiguous. V was shortened by 4 bases and J by 1 base, with 4 bases between the two germline ends. CDR1 LNHDA and CDR2 SQIVND come from the germline V gene (reference sequence). The CDR3 runs 12 residues. The CDR3 bases are TGTGCCAGTAGTAATAGGAACACTGAAGCTTTCTTT. It is translated as CASSNRNTEAFF.

This chain joins TRBV7-2 and TRBJ2-7; TRBD2 matches at 9 bases. Germline loops: CDR1 SGHTA, CDR2 FQGNSA. CDR3 length: 16 amino acids. Trimming took 5 bases from V and 7 from J; bases not matched to a gene: 15. The CDR3 DNA sequence: TGTGCCAGCAGCCCACCGGGACTAGCAATTCTCGAGGAGCAGTACTTC. The encoded protein is CASSPPGLAILEEQYF.

The V gene is TRBV30, the J gene TRBJ1-5; no reliable D call. CDR1 and CDR2 from the germline V gene are GTSNPN and SVGIG (reference sequence). The CDR3 runs to 13 residues. Trimming stripped 2 bases from V and 4 bases from J, with 9 bases between. The CDR3 reads CAWSSGNNQPQHF. In DNA, the CDR3 is TGTGCCTGGAGTTCCGGGAATAATCAGCCCCAGCATTTT.

This chain uses TRBV18 with TRBJ1-1; D remains ambiguous. CDR1 is KGHSH, CDR2 LQKENI, per germline. The CDR3 loop spans 15 amino acids. Trimming took 2 bases from V and 2 from J, leaving 12 bases between them. Here the CDR3 DNA reads TGTGCCAGCTCACCATTTGAGGGATTTAACACTGAAGCTTTCTTT. It translates to CASSPFEGFNTEAFF.

V usage is TRBV7-9 and J usage is TRBJ2-7; 8 bases are a match to TRBD1. With V trimmed by 7 bases and J by 0 bases, 11 bases remained unmatched. CDR1 is SEHNR and CDR2 is FQNEAQ in the germline V gene (reference sequence). The CDR3 consists of 16 residues. The chain's CDR3 is CASTPGPGGSSYEQYF. CDR3 in DNA: TGTGCCAGCACTCCCGGTCCAGGGGGCAGCTCCTACGAGCAGTACTTC.

This clone was seen a single time. The chain links TRBV7-3 to TRBJ2-1, with D possibly matching TRBD1 (6 bases). Per germline, CDR1 SGHTA and CDR2 FQGTGA. The CDR3 length is 12 residues. The V and J ends lost 8 bases and 12 bases respectively, with 17 bases between them. This CDR3 reads CASGINGGPQFF. The CDR3 DNA reads TGTGCCAGCGGGATCAATGGGGGCCCGCAGTTCTTC.

V usage is TRBV27 and J usage is TRBJ2-7, with D perhaps TRBD1 (5 bases). This CDR3 is 12 amino acids long. The V end was cut by 2 bases, the J end by 3 bases, with 5 bases between. CDR1 MNHEY and CDR2 SMNVEV come from the germline V gene (reference sequence). In DNA, the CDR3 is TGTGCCAGCAGTTTAAGGGGCTACGAGCAGTACTTC. This sequence encodes CASSLRGYEQYF.

The chain combines TRBV14 with TRBJ2-1; 9 nucleotides align to TRBD1. Germline CDR1 reads SGHDN; CDR2 reads FVKESK. This CDR3 spans 16 amino acids. The V and J ends lost 0 bases and 5 bases, in that order; junction bases with no gene match: 5. The CDR3 DNA follows: TGTGCCAGCAGCCAAGACTGGGACAGGGTTAACAATGAGCAGTTCTTC. It yields the protein CASSQDWDRVNNEQFF.

V is TRBV7-2 and J is TRBJ1-2, with TRBD1 as a possible D gene (6 bases). CDR1 and CDR2 from the germline V gene are SGHTA and FQGNSA. CDR3 length: 13 amino acids. Trimming took 5 bases from V and 6 from J, leaving 13 bases between them. The CDR3, as DNA: TGTGCCAGCAGCGTACAGGGCTTGGATGGCTACACCTTC. It yields the protein CASSVQGLDGYTF.

V gene TRBV5-1 combines with J gene TRBJ2-7; TRBD1 agrees at 7 bases. Losses at the gene ends were 4 bases for V and 6 bases for J; bases not matched to a gene: 13. This CDR3 is 15 amino acids long. CDR1 and CDR2 (germline): SGHRS, YFSETQ. The CDR3, as DNA: TGCGCCAGCAGCGAGTCGACAGGGTGGGGCTCCGAGCAGTACTTC. Protein sequence: CASSESTGWGSEQYF.

This clone was observed a single time. The rearrangement joins TRBV5-4 to TRBJ2-1, with D perhaps TRBD1 (6 bases). CDR3 length equals 15 residues. Per the germline V gene, CDR1 is SGHNT and CDR2 is YYREEE (reference sequence). V shed 1 base and J shed 4 bases, with 12 bases lying between them. As DNA, the CDR3 is TGTGCCAGCAGCTTGCAACAGGGAAAGTACAATGAGCAGTTCTTC. Amino acid sequence: CASSLQQGKYNEQFF.

V usage is TRBV9 and J usage is TRBJ2-1; a weak D match, TRBD2 (6 bases). Looked up from germline, CDR1 is SGDLS and CDR2 is YYNGEE. With 4 bases removed from V and 9 bases from J, the gap between germline ends came to 14 bases. The CDR3 has 13 amino acids. The CDR3 is CASSPGRGSEQFF. The CDR3 bases are TGTGCCAGCAGCCCCGGGCGGGGTAGTGAGCAGTTCTTC.

This chain links TRBV18 with TRBJ1-2; TRBD1 is a possible D gene (5 bases). The CDR3 loop spans 14 amino acids. The V gene lost 0 bases and the J gene lost 8 bases, with 13 bases spanning the gap. Germline V gene lookup returns CDR1 KGHSH and CDR2 LQKENI. The CDR3 DNA is TGTGCCAGCTCACCACCGTCGGGGGACGGGGGCTACACCTTC. This translates into CASSPPSGDGGYTF. The full variable domain, with the rest looked up from reference TRBV18 and TRBJ1-2, is NAGVMQNPRHLVRRRGQEARLRCSPMKGHSHVYWYRQLPEEGLKFMVYLQKENIIDESGMPKERFSAEFPKEGPSILRIQQVVRGDSAAYFCASSPPSGDGGYTFGSGTRLTVV.

The J gene is TRBJ2-5, the V gene TRBV27; a possible D gene is TRBD2 (5 bases). Trimming shortened V by 5 bases and J by 5 bases, and 15 bases separated the two germline ends. The CDR3 covers 14 residues. Germline CDR1 is MNHEY and CDR2 is SMNVEV (reference sequence). CDR3 protein: CASSHTGSWETQYF. The DNA of the CDR3 is TGTGCCAGCAGTCACACGGGGTCATGGGAGACCCAGTACTTC.

The rearrangement joins TRBV5-1 to TRBJ2-5; 7 bases agree with TRBD2. CDR3 length: 14 amino acids. Trimming at V came to 6 bases and at J to 1 base, leaving 6 bases not matched to a gene. Germline values: CDR1 SGHRS, CDR2 YFSETQ. This CDR3 reads CASTGSGGQETQYF. In DNA, the CDR3 is TGCGCCAGCACCGGGTCGGGGGGCCAAGAGACCCAGTACTTC.

V gene TRBV5-5 combines with J gene TRBJ1-2; 7 bases align to TRBD1. The CDR3 runs to 16 residues. V shed 4 bases, J shed 4 bases, and the junction held 13 bases outside the gene matches. Germline CDR1 and CDR2: SGHKS and YYEKEE (reference sequence). In DNA form, the CDR3 reads TGTGCCAGCAGCCCTACTCCGGGACAGACCCTCTATGGCTACACCTTC. It is translated as CASSPTPGQTLYGYTF.

V is TRBV7-2 and J is TRBJ2-1; D is unclear. Germline V CDR1 and CDR2: SGHTA, FQGNSA. V lost 1 base and J lost 6, with 4 bases in between. The CDR3 consists of 12 residues. CDR3 sequence reads: CASSLVVNEQFF. The CDR3 DNA follows: TGTGCCAGCAGCTTAGTCGTCAATGAGCAGTTCTTC.

V is TRBV7-3 and J is TRBJ2-1; 7 bases are a match to TRBD1. V gave up 3 bases and J gave up 11 bases; unmatched junction bases: 4. Germline V gene data show CDR1 as SGHTA and CDR2 as FQGTGA. The CDR3 extends over 12 amino acids. CDR3 coding DNA: TGTGCCAGCAGCTTTCCGGGACAGAAGCAGTTCTTC. As protein: CASSFPGQKQFF.

The V call is TRBV27, the J call TRBJ1-5; 8 bases map to TRBD1. With 3 bases clipped from V and 7 bases from J, the junction kept 5 bases outside the gene matches. Germline loops: CDR1 MNHEY, CDR2 SMNVEV (reference sequence). The CDR3 is 14 residues long. The CDR3: CASSFSTGGQPQHF. The CDR3 DNA sequence: TGTGCCAGCAGTTTCTCCACAGGGGGGCAGCCCCAGCATTTT.

In nucleotides, the CDR3 is TGTGCCAGCAGCCCGAGCCCCAACTCCTACAATGAGCAGTTCTTC. It is translated as CASSPSPNSYNEQFF. The chain uses TRBV6-2 or TRBV6-3 and TRBJ2-1; D gene unclear. Trimming cost V 6 bases and J 0 bases, with 12 bases left between them. Germline V gene data show CDR1 as MNHEY and CDR2 as SVGEGT. The CDR3 runs to 15 residues.

The chain links TRBV5-4 to TRBJ1-1, with D possibly being TRBD1 (5 bases). The CDR3 consists of 14 residues. V was trimmed by 1 base and J by 0 bases, leaving 7 bases between them. Looked up from germline, CDR1 is SGHNT and CDR2 is YYREEE (reference sequence). CDR3 amino acids: CASSLTGLNTEAFF. CDR3 sequence (DNA): TGTGCCAGCAGCTTGACAGGTTTGAACACTGAAGCTTTCTTT.

V is TRBV9 and J is TRBJ2-1; TRBD2 matches 12 bases. There are 15 residues in the CDR3. The trim removed 3 bases at V and 7 bases at J, leaving 5 bases unmatched. CDR1 and CDR2 (germline): SGDLS, YYNGEE. The CDR3 region is CASSETGTSGNEQFF. Here the CDR3 DNA reads TGTGCCAGCAGCGAAACCGGGACTAGCGGGAATGAGCAGTTCTTC.

V is TRBV5-4 and J is TRBJ2-7; TRBD2 is a possible D gene (5 bases). The V and J ends lost 2 bases and 0 bases respectively, with 9 bases between them. The CDR3 runs to 14 residues. Germline loops: CDR1 SGHNT, CDR2 YYREEE (reference sequence). The CDR3 loop reads CASSFQTNSYEQYF. CDR3 bases: TGTGCCAGCAGCTTTCAGACTAACTCCTACGAGCAGTACTTC.

Concerning this clone itself: Different DNA sequences within this sample yield the same CDR3. This chain links TRBV9 with TRBJ2-1; a possible D gene is TRBD2 (5 bases). In germline, CDR1 is SGDLS, CDR2 YYNGEE. This CDR3 is built from 16 residues. V was clipped by 2 bases and J by 0 bases, with 12 bases between them. The CDR3 is CASSVSGPSSYNEQFF. The CDR3 nucleotides are TGTGCCAGCAGCGTCAGCGGACCGAGCTCCTACAATGAGCAGTTCTTC.